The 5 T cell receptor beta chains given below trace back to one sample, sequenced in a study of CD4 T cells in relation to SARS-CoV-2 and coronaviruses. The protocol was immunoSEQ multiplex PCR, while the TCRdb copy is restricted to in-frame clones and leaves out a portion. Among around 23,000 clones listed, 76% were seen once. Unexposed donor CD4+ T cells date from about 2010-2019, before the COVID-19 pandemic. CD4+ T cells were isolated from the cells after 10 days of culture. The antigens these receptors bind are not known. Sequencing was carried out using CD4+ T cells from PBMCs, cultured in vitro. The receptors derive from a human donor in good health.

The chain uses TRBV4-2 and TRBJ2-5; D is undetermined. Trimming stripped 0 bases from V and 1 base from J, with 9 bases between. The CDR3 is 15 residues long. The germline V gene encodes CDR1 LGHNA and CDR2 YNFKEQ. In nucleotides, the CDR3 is TGTGCCAGCAGCCAAGATTACGGCGGCCAAGAGACCCAGTACTTC. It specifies CASSQDYGGQETQYF.

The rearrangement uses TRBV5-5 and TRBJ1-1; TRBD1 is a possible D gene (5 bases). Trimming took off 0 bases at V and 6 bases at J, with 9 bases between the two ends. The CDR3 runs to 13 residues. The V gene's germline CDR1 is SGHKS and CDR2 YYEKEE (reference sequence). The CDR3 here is CASSLGPGAEAFF. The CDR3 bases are TGTGCCAGCAGCTTGGGCCCGGGGGCTGAAGCTTTCTTT. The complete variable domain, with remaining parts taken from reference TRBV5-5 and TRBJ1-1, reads DAGVTQSPTHLIKTRGQQVTLRCSPISGHKSVSWYQQVLGQGPQFIFQYYEKEERGRGNFPDRFSARQFPNYSSELNVNALLLGDSALYLCASSLGPGAEAFFGQGTRLTVV.

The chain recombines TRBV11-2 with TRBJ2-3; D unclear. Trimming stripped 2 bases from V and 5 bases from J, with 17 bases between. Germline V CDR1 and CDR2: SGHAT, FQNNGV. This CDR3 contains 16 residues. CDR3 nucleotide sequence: TGTGCCAGCAGCTTACGTCATACACTTAAAGGAGATACGCAGTATTTT. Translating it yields CASSLRHTLKGDTQYF.

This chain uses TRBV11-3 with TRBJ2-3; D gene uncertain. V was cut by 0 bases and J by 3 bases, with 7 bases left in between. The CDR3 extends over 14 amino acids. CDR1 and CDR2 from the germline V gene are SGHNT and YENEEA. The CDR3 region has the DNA TGTGCCAGCAGCTTAGAACCCTATACAGATACGCAGTATTTT. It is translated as CASSLEPYTDTQYF.

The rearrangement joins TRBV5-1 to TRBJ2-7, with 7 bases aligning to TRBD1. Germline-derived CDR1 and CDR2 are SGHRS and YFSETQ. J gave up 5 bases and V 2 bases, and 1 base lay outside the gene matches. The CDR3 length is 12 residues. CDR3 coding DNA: TGCGCCAGCAGCTTAGACAGGGACGAGCAGTACTTC. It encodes CASSLDRDEQYF.